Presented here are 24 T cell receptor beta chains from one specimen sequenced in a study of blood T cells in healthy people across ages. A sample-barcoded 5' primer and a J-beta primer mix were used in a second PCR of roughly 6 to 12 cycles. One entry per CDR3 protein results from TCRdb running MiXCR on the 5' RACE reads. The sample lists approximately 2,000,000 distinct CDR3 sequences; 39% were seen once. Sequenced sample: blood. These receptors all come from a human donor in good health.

CDR3 protein: CASSSYSGGSSYNEQFF. CDR3 nucleotide sequence: TGTGCCAGCAGCTCATATAGCGGGGGGAGCTCCTACAATGAGCAGTTCTTC. The V gene is TRBV7-8, the J gene TRBJ2-1; 10 bases are shared with TRBD2. V was pared by 4 bases and J by 0 bases, with 6 bases of the junction left unmatched. The CDR3 loop spans 17 amino acids. Germline CDR1 is SGHVS and CDR2 is FQNEAQ.

The chain's CDR3 is CASSEFGLGDEQYF. CDR3 DNA: TGTGCCAGCAGTGAATTCGGTTTGGGCGATGAGCAGTACTTC. The chain couples TRBV6-1 to TRBJ2-7, with D hard to call. The CDR3 contains 14 residues. Germline V gene data show CDR1 as MNHNS and CDR2 as SASEGT. Trimming cost V 2 bases and J 7 bases, with 15 bases left between them.

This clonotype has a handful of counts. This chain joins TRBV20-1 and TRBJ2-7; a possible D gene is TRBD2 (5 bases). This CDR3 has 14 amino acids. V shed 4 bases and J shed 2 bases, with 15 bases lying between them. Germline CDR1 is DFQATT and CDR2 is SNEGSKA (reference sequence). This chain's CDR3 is CSATRDLTPYEQYF. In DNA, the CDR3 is TGCAGTGCTACTCGGGATTTAACTCCCTACGAGCAGTACTTC.

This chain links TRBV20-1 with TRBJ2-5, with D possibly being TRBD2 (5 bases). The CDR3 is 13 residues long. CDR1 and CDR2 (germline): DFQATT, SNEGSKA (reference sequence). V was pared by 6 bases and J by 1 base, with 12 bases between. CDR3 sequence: CSAASGLQETQYF. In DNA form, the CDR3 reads TGCAGTGCCGCAAGCGGTCTCCAAGAGACCCAGTACTTC.

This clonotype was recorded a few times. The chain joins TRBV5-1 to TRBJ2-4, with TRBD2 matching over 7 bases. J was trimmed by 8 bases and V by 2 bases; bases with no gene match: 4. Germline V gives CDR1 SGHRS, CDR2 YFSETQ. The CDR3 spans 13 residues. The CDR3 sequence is CASSLESGDIQYF. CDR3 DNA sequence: TGCGCCAGCAGCTTAGAGAGCGGGGACATTCAGTACTTC.

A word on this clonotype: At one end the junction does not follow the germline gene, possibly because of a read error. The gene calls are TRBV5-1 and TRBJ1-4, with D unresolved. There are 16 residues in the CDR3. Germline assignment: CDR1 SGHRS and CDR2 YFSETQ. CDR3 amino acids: CASSSTEGFGNEKRFF. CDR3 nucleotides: TGCGCCAGCAGCAGTACAGAGGGCTTTGGGAATGAAAAACGGTTTTTT.

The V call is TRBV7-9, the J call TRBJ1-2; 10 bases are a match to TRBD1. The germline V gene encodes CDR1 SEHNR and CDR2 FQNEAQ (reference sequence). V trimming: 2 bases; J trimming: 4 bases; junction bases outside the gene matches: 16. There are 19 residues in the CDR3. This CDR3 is CASSLPTGTGETFSYGYTF. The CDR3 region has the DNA TGTGCCAGCAGCTTACCTACCGGGACAGGGGAGACGTTCAGCTATGGCTACACCTTC.

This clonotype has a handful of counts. DNA of the CDR3: TGTGCCAGCAGCTCGCCGGGACTAGCGGAACTATCCCCTCCAGAGACCCAGTACTTC. Its protein is CASSSPGLAELSPPETQYF. The V gene is TRBV11-3, the J gene TRBJ2-5; the match to TRBD2 covers 11 bases. The CDR3 runs to 19 residues. J was trimmed by 4 bases and V by 4 bases; bases with no gene match: 17. Germline V CDR1 and CDR2: SGHNT, YENEEA.

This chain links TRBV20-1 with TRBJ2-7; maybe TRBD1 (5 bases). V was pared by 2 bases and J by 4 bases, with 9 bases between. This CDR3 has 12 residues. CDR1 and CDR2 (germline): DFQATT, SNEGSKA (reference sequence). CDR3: CSARRQHYEQYF. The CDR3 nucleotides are TGCAGTGCTAGAAGACAGCATTACGAGCAGTACTTC.

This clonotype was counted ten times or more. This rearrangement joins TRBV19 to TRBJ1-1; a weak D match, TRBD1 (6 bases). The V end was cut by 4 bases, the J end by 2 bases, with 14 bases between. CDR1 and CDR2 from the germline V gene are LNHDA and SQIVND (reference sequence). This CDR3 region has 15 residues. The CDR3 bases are TGTGCCAGTAGTAGCCCGGGACAACTTAACACTGAAGCTTTCTTT. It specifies CASSSPGQLNTEAFF.

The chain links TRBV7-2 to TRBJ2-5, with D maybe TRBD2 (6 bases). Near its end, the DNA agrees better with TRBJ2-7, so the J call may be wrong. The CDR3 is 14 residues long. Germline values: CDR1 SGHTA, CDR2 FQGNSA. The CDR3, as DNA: TGTGCCAGCAGCTTACGATTTACGGGAGACGAGCAGTACTTC. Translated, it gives CASSLRFTGDEQYF.

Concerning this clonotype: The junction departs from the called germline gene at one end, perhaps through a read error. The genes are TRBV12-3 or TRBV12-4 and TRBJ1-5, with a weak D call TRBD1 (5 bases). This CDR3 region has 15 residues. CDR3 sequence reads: CASSIQGVSSQPQHF. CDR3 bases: TGTGCCAGCAGTATCCAGGGAGTTAGCAGTCAGCCCCAGCATTTT.

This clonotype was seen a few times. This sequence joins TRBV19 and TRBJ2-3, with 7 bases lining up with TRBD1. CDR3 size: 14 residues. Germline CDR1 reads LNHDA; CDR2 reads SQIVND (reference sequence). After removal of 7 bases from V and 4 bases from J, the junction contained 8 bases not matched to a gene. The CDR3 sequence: CASTTGAGPDTQYF. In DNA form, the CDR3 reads TGTGCCAGTACCACAGGGGCTGGTCCAGATACGCAGTATTTT.

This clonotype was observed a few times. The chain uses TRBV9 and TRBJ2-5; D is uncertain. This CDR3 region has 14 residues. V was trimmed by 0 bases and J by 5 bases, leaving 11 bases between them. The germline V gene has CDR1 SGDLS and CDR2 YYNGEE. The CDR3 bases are TGTGCCAGCAGCGTAGGTGGGTTCCGTGAGACCCAGTACTTC. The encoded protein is CASSVGGFRETQYF. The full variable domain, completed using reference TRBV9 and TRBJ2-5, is DSGVTQTPKHLITATGQRVTLRCSPRSGDLSVYWYQQSLDQGLQFLIQYYNGEERAKGNILERFSAQQFPDLHSELNLSSLELGDSALYFCASSVGGFRETQYFGPGTRLLVL.

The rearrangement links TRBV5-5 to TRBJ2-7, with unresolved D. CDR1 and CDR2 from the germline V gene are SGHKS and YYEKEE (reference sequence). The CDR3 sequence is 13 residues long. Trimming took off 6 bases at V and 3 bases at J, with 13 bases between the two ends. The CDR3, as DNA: TGTGCCAGCAATGGACCAATCTTCTACGAGCAGTACTTC. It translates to CASNGPIFYEQYF.

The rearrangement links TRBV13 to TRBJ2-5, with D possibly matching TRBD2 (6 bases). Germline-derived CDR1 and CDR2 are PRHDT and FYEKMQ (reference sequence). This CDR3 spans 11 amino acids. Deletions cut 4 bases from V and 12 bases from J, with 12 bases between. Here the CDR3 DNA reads TGTGCCAGCAGCTCCGGGGGACTGAAGTACTTC. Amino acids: CASSSGGLKYF. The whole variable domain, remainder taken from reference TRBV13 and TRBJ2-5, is AAGVIQSPRHLIKEKRETATLKCYPIPRHDTVYWYQQGPGQDPQFLISFYEKMQSDKGSIPDRFSAQQFSDYHSELNMSSLELGDSALYFCASSSGGLKYFGPGTRLLVL.

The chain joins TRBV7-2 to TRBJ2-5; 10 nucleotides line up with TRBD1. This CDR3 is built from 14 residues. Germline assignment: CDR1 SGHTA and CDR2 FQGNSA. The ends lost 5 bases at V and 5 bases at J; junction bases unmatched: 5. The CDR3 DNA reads TGTGCCAGCAGCCCGGACAGGGGGTCGGAGACCCAGTACTTC. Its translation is CASSPDRGSETQYF.

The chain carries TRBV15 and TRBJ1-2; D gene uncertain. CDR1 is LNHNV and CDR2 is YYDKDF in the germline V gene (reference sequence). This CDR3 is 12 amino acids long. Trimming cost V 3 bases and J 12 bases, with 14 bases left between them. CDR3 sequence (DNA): TGTGCCACCAGCAGGGGTTCAGGAGCTCACACCTTC. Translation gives CATSRGSGAHTF.

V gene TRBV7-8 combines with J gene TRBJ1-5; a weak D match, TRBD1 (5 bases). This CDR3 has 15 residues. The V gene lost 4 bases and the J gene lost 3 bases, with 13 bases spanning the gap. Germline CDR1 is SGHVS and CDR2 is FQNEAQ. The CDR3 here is CASSSWDGDNQPQHF. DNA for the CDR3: TGTGCCAGCAGCTCCTGGGACGGCGACAATCAGCCCCAGCATTTT.

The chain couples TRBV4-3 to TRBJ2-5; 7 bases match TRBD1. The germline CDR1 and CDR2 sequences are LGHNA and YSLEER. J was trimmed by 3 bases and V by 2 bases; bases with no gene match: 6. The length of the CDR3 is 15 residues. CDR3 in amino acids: CASSQRSDREETQYF. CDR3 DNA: TGCGCCAGCAGCCAACGCTCAGACAGGGAAGAGACCCAGTACTTC.

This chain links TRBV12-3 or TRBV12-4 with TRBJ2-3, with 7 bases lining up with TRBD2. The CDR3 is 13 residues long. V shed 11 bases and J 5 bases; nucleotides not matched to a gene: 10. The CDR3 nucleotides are TGTGCCTGCGGACTAGTTGCGGGAGATACGCAGTATTTT. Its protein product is CACGLVAGDTQYF.

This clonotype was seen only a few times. The CDR3, as DNA: TGCAGCGGGGAGGTTGAGGGTCCAGATACGCAGTATTTT. Encoded protein: CSGEVEGPDTQYF. V is TRBV29-1 and J is TRBJ2-3; TRBD2 might be the D (6 bases). Trimming pared 7 bases from V and 4 bases from J, leaving 15 bases between. CDR1 is SQVTM, CDR2 ANQGSEA, per germline. This CDR3 spans 13 amino acids.

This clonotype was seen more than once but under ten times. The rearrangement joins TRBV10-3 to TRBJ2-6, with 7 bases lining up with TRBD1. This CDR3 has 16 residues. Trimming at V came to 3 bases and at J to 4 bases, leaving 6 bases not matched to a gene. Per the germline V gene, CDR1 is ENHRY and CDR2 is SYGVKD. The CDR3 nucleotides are TGTGCCATCAGTGAAGCCGGGACAGTCGGGGCCAACGTCCTGACTTTC. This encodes CAISEAGTVGANVLTF.

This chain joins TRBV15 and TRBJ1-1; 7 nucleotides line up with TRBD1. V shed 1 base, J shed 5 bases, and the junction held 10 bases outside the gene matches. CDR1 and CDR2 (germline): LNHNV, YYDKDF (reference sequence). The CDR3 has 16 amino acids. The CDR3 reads CATSRGDREGLTEAFF. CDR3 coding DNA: TGTGCCACCAGCAGAGGAGACAGGGAAGGTTTGACTGAAGCTTTCTTT.